The 4 T cell receptor beta chains reported below all come from one sample, sequenced in a study of blood T cell repertoires in COVID-19. Clones were sequenced by immunoSEQ multiplex PCR, and TCRdb holds only the in-frame ones, with some missing. The repertoire includes approximately 240,000 clones, more than 65% of them detected once, and 3% to 3.5% sits in the top ten. Specimen: peripheral blood. The receptors shown here come from a woman in her twenties or thirties who had recovered from COVID-19.

The chain carries TRBV19 and TRBJ2-7; D possibly corresponds to TRBD2 (5 bases). CDR3 length: 13 amino acids. Per germline, CDR1 LNHDA and CDR2 SQIVND (reference sequence). The V and J ends lost 7 bases and 2 bases respectively, with 12 bases between them. For the CDR3, the DNA is TGTGCCAGTACCGTCCCGGGAACCTACGAGCAGTACTTC. This encodes CASTVPGTYEQYF.

V gene TRBV5-6 combines with J gene TRBJ2-3; D may be TRBD2 (5 bases). Trimming pared 4 bases from V and 3 bases from J, leaving 6 bases between. The length of the CDR3 is 12 residues. CDR1 is SGHDT, CDR2 YYEEEE, per germline. CDR3 in DNA: TGTGCCAGCAGCCTAGCTACAGATACGCAGTATTTT. This encodes CASSLATDTQYF.

In its sample, this clone was seen a few times. The chain is built from TRBV5-4 and TRBJ2-1; 11 nucleotides agree with TRBD2. The J segment lost 7 bases and the V segment lost 4 bases, leaving 10 bases of the junction unmatched. Germline V gene lookup returns CDR1 SGHNT and CDR2 YYREEE (reference sequence). The CDR3 runs to 16 residues. CDR3 nucleotides: TGTGCCAGCAGCCCGCTAGCGGGAGGTTTAAAGAATGAGCAGTTCTTC. Translation: CASSPLAGGLKNEQFF.

CDR3: CASSRQGAEQYF. Written as DNA, the CDR3 is TGTGCCAGCAGTAGACAGGGGGCCGAGCAGTACTTC. The chain links TRBV28 to TRBJ2-7, with 10 nucleotides matching TRBD1. This CDR3 comprises 12 residues. V lost 5 bases, J lost 6 bases, and 1 base stayed unmatched. Germline values: CDR1 MDHEN, CDR2 SYDVKM.